A selection of T cell receptor beta chains follows, all from one sample in a study of T cell repertoires in cytomegalovirus infection. TCRdb used MiXCR to reprocess the reads, holding one entry per CDR3 protein. The data contain around 900,000 distinct CDR3 sequences, around a third of them seen just once; the ten biggest clones take up 11% to 15%. These receptors' antigens are unknown. The specimen comprised cultured CD8+ T cells from PBMCs, sampled from culture after CMV antigen stimulation. The receptor set was obtained from a human donor in good health (CMV status not recorded). Some clones in this sample may be carry-over from other donors' samples. Each CDR3 is given with its conserved first and last residue. A D gene is named only where the DNA matches it firmly. For some rows the clone size is stated as once, few or many, or as a class when expanded; others skip it.

D gene,V gene,clone size,J gene,CDR3 protein,CDR3 DNA
NA,TRBV2,NA,TRBJ2-2,CASMGRRGVTGELFF,TGTGCCAGCATGGGCCGGAGAGGAGTGACCGGGGAGCTGTTTTTT
TRBD1,TRBV20-1,NA,TRBJ2-7,CSARVDRTDYEQYF,TGCAGTGCTAGAGTGGACAGGACAGACTACGAGCAGTACTTC
NA,TRBV20-1,NA,TRBJ2-1,CSAPMALEGFF,TGCAGTGCCCCAATGGCCTTGGAAGGGTTCTTC
TRBD1,TRBV4-3,few,TRBJ2-3,CASSHDPDGGTVPDTQYF,TGCGCCAGCAGCCATGATCCCGATGGTGGGACAGTCCCAGATACGCAGTATTTT
TRBD1,TRBV19,NA,TRBJ1-1,CASSILRDRGMSTEAFF,TGTGCCAGTAGTATTCTCCGGGACAGGGGTATGAGCACTGAAGCTTTCTTT
NA,TRBV12-3/TRBV12-4,many,TRBJ2-1,CASAGTVSSYNEQFF,TGTGCCAGCGCTGGGACGGTGAGCTCCTACAATGAGCAGTTCTTC
TRBD2,TRBV7-8,many,TRBJ2-4,CASQGMGTSGGRTKNIQYF,TGTGCCAGCCAGGGGATGGGGACTAGCGGGGGACGGACCAAAAACATTCAGTACTTC
TRBD2,TRBV5-1,NA,TRBJ2-5,CASSRTSGNPGETQYF,TGCGCCAGCAGCCGGACTAGCGGAAACCCGGGGGAGACCCAGTACTTC
NA,TRBV15,few,TRBJ1-1,CATSREVGDEAFF,TGTGCCACCAGCAGAGAAGTCGGGGATGAAGCTTTCTTT
NA,TRBV12-3/TRBV12-4,few,TRBJ2-4,CASSPSGSKNIQYF,TGTGCCAGCAGTCCCTCAGGCAGCAAAAACATTCAGTACTTC
NA,TRBV27,NA,TRBJ2-7,CASSPKAFQYEQYF,TGTGCCAGCAGCCCCAAGGCGTTTCAATACGAGCAGTACTTC
NA,TRBV20-1,NA,TRBJ2-5,CSARAENQETQYF,TGCAGTGCTAGAGCGGAAAACCAAGAGACCCAGTACTTC
NA,TRBV28,once,TRBJ1-2,CASSRGKYGYTF,TGTGCCAGCAGTAGGGGTAAATATGGCTACACCTTC
TRBD1,TRBV28,few,TRBJ1-1,CASSFVAGGTKNTEAFF,TGTGCCAGCAGTTTCGTGGCAGGGGGCACGAAGAACACTGAAGCTTTCTTT
NA,TRBV5-1,NA,TRBJ2-5,CASSPIRPRKETQYF,TGCGCCAGCAGCCCCATACGCCCTAGGAAGGAGACCCAGTACTTC
NA,TRBV7-6,many,TRBJ2-5,CASSHPGETQYF,TGTGCCAGCAGCCACCCAGGGGAGACCCAGTACTTC
NA,TRBV28,NA,TRBJ2-1,CASTAGDSIYNEQFF,TGTGCCAGCACGGCGGGGGACAGCATCTACAATGAGCAGTTCTTC
NA,TRBV12-5,NA,TRBJ2-3,CASGLTQNTQYF,TGTGCTAGTGGTTTGACACAAAATACGCAGTATTTT
NA,TRBV7-2,few,TRBJ2-3,CASSASGELTDTQYF,TGTGCCAGCAGCGCCAGCGGAGAGCTCACAGATACGCAGTATTTT
NA,TRBV4-1,NA,TRBJ2-5,CASSQEGPGVGETQYF,TGCGCCAGCAGCCAAGAAGGACCGGGGGTCGGAGAGACCCAGTACTTC
NA,TRBV10-2,few,TRBJ2-1,CASSESSARGNEQFF,TGCGCCAGCAGTGAGTCGAGCGCAAGGGGAAATGAGCAGTTCTTC
NA,TRBV12-5,many,TRBJ2-5,CASGLGVGDRETQYF,TGTGCTAGTGGTTTGGGAGTAGGGGATAGAGAGACCCAGTACTTC
TRBD2,TRBV11-1,few,TRBJ2-7,CASSFWRGYGYEQYF,TGTGCCAGCAGCTTCTGGCGGGGGTATGGCTACGAGCAGTACTTC
NA,TRBV27,few,TRBJ1-5,CASSLSRSSNQPQHF,TGTGCCAGCAGTTTATCGCGCAGTAGCAATCAGCCCCAGCATTTT
NA,TRBV9,many,TRBJ2-1,CASSVGDNEQFF,TGTGCCAGCAGCGTAGGAGACAATGAGCAGTTCTTC
TRBD2,TRBV7-8,few,TRBJ2-5,CASSRGAGTETQYF,TGTGCCAGTTCTCGGGGAGCGGGGACAGAGACCCAGTACTTC
TRBD1,TRBV19,few,TRBJ1-5,CASSTDRGLFQPQHF,TGTGCCAGTAGCACGGACAGGGGGTTATTTCAGCCCCAGCATTTT